The clone carrying this TCR beta chain was seen repeatedly, ten times or more. The antigen is not known. The V gene lost 5 bases and the J gene lost 2 bases, with 13 bases spanning the gap. The CDR3 contains 16 residues. Germline CDR1 is SGHTA and CDR2 is FQGNSA. The record originates from a study of beta chain features in type 1 diabetes. Study findings and constraints: Junctions at VDJ sites from type 1 diabetes patients had fewer insertions and more deletions. Shortening that was moderate but significant affected the TCRB CDR3s of Type 1 diabetes patients in all four CD4+ subsets. Patients' naive, central memory and Treg TCRB repertoires seemed closer to one another than those of healthy donors.

Reverse transcription of all isolated RNA meant that expressed TCRB transcripts were sequenced. TCRdb's copy holds only in-frame clones and misses some; the assay was immunoSEQ multiplex PCR. The table has 65,000 to 100,000 clones, 25% to 35% seen once; the top ten hold over 0.4%. The gene calls are TRBV7-2 and TRBJ2-6; a weak D match, TRBD2 (5 bases). Sequenced: stem cell memory CD4+ T cells from blood. The TCR originated in a woman between 18 and 30 years old in good health. The CDR3: CASSPDWGAGANVLTF. CDR3 bases: TGTGCCAGCAGCCCGGATTGGGGAGCTGGGGCCAACGTCCTGACTTTC.